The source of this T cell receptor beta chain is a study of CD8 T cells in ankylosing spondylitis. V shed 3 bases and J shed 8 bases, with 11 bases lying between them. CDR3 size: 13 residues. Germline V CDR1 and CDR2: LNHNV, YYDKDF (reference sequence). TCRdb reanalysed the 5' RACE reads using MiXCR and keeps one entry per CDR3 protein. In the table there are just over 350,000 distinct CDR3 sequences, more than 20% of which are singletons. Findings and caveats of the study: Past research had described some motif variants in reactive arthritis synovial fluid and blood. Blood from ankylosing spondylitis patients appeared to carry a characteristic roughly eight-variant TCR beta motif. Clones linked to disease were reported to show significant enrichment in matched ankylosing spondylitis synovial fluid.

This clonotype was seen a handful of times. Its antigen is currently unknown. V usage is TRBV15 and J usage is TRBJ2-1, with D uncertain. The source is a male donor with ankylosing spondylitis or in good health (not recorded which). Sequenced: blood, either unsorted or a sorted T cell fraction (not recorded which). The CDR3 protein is CATSRTFGDEQFF. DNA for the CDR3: TGTGCCACCAGCAGGACTTTTGGGGATGAGCAGTTCTTC.